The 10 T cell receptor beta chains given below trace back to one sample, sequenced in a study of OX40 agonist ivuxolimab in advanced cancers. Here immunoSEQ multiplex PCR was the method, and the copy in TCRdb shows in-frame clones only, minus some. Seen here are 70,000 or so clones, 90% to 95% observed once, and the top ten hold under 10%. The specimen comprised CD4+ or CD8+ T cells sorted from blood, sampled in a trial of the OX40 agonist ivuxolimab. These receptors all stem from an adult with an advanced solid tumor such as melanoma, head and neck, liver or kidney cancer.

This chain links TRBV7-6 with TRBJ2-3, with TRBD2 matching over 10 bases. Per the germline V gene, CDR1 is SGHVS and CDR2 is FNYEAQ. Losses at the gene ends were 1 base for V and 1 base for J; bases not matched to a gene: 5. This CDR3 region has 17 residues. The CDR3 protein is CASSLGASGGRTDTQYF. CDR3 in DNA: TGTGCCAGCAGCTTAGGGGCTAGCGGGGGCCGCACAGATACGCAGTATTTT.

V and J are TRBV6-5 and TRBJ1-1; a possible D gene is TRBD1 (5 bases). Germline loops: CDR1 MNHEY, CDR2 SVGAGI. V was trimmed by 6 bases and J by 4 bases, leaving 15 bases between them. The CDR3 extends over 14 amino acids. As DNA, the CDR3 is TGTGCCAGCAGCTCAGGCGGGGGTCTCACTGAAGCTTTCTTT. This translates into CASSSGGGLTEAFF.

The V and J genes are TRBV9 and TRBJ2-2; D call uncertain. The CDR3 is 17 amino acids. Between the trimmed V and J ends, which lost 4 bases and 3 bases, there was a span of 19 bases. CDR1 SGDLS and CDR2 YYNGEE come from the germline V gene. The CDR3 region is CASSLMAMELHTGELFF. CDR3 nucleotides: TGTGCCAGCAGCTTAATGGCGATGGAGCTACACACCGGGGAGCTGTTTTTT.

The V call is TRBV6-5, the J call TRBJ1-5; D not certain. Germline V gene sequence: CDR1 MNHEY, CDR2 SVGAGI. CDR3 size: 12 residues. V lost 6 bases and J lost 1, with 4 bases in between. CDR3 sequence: CASSASNQPQHF. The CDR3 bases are TGTGCCAGCAGCGCGAGCAATCAGCCCCAGCATTTT.

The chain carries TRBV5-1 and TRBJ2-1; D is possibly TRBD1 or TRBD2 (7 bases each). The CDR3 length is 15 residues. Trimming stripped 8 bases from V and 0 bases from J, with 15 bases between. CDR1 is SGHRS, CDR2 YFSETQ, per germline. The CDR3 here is CASQGEGSSYNEQFF. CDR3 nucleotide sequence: TGCGCCAGTCAGGGGGAGGGGAGCTCCTACAATGAGCAGTTCTTC.

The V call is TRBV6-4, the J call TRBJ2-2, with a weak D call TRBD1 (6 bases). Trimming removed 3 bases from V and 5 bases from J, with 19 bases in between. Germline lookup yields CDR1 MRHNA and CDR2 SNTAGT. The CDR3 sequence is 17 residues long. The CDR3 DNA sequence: TGTGCCAGCAGTGAAGGATTCGGGACAAAAGGAACCGGGGAGCTGTTTTTT. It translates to CASSEGFGTKGTGELFF.

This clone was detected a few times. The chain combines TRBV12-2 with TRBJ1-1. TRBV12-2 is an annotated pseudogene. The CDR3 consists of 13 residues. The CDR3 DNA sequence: TGTGCAAGTCGCCCCGCGGTGAACACTGAAGCTTTCTTT. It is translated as CASRPAVNTEAFF.

CDR3 sequence (DNA): TGCGCCAGCAGGCCCCCCTCGGAATACGCTCCAGTCGGGGAGCTGTTTTTT. It yields the protein CASRPPSEYAPVGELFF. The gene calls are TRBV10-2 and TRBJ2-2, with D unclear. Germline loops: CDR1 WSHSY, CDR2 SAAADI. CDR3 length equals 17 residues. V was trimmed by 6 bases and J by 7 bases, leaving 24 bases between them.

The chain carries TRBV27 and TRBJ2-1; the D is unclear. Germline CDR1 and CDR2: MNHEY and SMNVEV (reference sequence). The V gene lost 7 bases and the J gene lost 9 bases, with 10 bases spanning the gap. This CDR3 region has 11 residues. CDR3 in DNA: TGTGCCAGCACACTCGGCGGTGAGCAGTTCTTC. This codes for CASTLGGEQFF.

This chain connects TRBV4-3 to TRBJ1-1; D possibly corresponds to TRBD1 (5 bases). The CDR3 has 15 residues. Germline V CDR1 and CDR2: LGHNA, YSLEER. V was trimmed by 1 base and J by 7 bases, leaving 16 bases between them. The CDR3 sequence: CASSQVDGGEGEAFF. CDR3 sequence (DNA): TGCGCCAGCAGCCAAGTCGACGGGGGGGAGGGTGAAGCTTTCTTT.